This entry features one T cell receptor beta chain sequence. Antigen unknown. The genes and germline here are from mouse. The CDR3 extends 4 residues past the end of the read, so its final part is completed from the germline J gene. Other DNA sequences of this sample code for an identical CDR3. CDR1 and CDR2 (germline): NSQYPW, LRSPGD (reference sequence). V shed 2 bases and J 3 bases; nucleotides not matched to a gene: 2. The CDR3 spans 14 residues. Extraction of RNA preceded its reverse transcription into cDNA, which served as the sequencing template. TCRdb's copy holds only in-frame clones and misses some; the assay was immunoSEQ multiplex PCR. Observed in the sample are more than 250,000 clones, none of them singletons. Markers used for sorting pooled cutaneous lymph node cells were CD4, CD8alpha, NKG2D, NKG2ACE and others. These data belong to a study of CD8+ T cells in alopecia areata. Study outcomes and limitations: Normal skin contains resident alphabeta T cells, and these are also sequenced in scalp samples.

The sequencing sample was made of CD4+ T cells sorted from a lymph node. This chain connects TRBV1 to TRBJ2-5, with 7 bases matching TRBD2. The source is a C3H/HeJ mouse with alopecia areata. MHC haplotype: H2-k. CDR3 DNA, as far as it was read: TGCACCTGCAGTGCACGGGGGGGTCAAGAC. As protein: CTCSARGGQD. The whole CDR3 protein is CTCSARGGQDTQYF.